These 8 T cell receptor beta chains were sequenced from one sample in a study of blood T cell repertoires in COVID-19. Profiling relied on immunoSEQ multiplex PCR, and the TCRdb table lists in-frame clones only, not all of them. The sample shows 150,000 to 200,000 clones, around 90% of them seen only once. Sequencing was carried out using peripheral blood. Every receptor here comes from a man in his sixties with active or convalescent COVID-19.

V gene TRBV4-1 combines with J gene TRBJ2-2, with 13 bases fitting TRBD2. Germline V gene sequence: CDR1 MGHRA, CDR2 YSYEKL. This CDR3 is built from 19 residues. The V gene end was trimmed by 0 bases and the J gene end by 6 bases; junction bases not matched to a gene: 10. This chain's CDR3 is CASSQDQLAGGLKAGELFF. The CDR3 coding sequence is TGCGCCAGCAGCCAAGATCAACTAGCGGGGGGGCTAAAGGCCGGGGAGCTGTTTTTT.

The DNA of the CDR3 is TGCGCCAGCAGCCCTGCCTCGGCAGGGAACACCGGGGAGCTGTTTTTT. It specifies CASSPASAGNTGELFF. The chain couples TRBV4-1 to TRBJ2-2, with D unresolved. CDR1 and CDR2 from the germline V gene are MGHRA and YSYEKL. V gave up 4 bases and J gave up 1 base, with 13 bases separating them. The CDR3 consists of 16 residues.

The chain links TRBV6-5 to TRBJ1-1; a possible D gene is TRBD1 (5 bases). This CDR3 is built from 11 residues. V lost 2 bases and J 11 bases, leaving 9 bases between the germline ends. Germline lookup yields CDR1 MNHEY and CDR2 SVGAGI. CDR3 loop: CASSYRGRAFF. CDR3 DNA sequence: TGTGCCAGCAGTTACAGGGGTCGCGCTTTCTTT.

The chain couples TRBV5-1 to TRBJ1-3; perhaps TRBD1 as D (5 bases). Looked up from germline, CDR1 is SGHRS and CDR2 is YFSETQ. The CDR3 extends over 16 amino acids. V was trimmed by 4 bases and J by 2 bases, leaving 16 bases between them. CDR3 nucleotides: TGCGCCAGCAGCAGGTCATCCGTAGGGGCTGGAAACACCATATATTTT. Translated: CASSRSSVGAGNTIYF.

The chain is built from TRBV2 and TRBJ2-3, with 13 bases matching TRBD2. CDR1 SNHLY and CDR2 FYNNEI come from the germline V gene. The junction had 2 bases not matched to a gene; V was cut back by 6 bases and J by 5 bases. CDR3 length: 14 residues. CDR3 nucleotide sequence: TGTGCCAGCAGCGGACTAGCGGGGGAAGATACGCAGTATTTT. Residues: CASSGLAGEDTQYF.

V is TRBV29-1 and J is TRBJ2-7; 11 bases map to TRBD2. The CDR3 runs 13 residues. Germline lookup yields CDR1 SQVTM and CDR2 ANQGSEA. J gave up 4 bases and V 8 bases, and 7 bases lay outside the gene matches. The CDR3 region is CSYTSGGRYEQYF. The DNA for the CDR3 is TGCAGCTATACTAGCGGGGGACGTTACGAGCAGTACTTC.

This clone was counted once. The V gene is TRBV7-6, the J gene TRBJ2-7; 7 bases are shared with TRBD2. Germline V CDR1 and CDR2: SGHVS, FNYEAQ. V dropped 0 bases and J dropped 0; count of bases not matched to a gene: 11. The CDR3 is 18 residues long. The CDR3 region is CASSLAGGGTASSYEQYF. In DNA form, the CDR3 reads TGTGCCAGCAGCTTAGCGGGGGGAGGGACGGCTTCCTCCTACGAGCAGTACTTC.

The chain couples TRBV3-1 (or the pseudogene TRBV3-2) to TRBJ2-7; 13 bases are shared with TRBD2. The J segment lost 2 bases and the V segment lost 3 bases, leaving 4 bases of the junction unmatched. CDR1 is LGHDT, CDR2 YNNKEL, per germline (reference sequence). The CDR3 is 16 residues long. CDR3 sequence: CASSQQTSGRTYEQYF. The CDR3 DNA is TGTGCCAGCAGCCAGCAGACTAGCGGGAGGACCTACGAGCAGTACTTC.